These T cell receptor beta chains were read from a single sample in a study of blood T cell repertoires in COVID-19. The protocol was immunoSEQ multiplex PCR, while the TCRdb copy is restricted to in-frame clones and leaves out a portion. Here the sample spans some 360,000 clones, 87% being singletons. The sequenced sample consisted of peripheral blood. These TCRs come from a woman aged 55-69 years with COVID-19, enrolled during active disease. The CDR3 runs from the conserved cysteine through the conserved F or W. Each record gives: V gene, clone size, J gene, D gene, CDR3 DNA, CDR3 protein. A D gene is named only where the DNA matches it firmly. Clone size appears in some rows only: once, few, many, or a class for an expanded clone.

TRBV14,NA,TRBJ1-4,NA,TGTGCCAGCAGCCACGGCGGGTTAAGTAATGAAAAACTGTTTTTT,CASSHGGLSNEKLFF
TRBV4-1,few,TRBJ2-3,TRBD2,TGCGCCAGCAGCCAAGATTTCACTAGCGTAGATACGCAGTATTTT,CASSQDFTSVDTQYF
TRBV2,NA,TRBJ1-5,NA,TGTGCCAGCAGTGGAGATCAGCCCCAGCATTTT,CASSGDQPQHF
TRBV2,NA,TRBJ2-7,TRBD1,TGTGCCAGCAGTGAGGGGACAGGAGCCTACGAGCAGTACTTC,CASSEGTGAYEQYF
TRBV19,few,TRBJ2-3,TRBD1,TGTGCCAGTAGTAACCCCGCAGGGGGTGGCACAGATACGCAGTATTTT,CASSNPAGGGTDTQYF
TRBV5-1,NA,TRBJ1-4,TRBD1,TGCGCCAGCAGCCCGACAGGGGCTAATGAAAAACTGTTTTTT,CASSPTGANEKLFF
TRBV18,NA,TRBJ2-1,NA,TGTGCCAGCTCACCACCGCGAAGGAGCTCCTACAATGAGCAGTTCTTC,CASSPPRRSSYNEQFF
TRBV7-3,NA,TRBJ2-3,TRBD2,TGTGCCAGCAGTTCACCCGGGACTAGCGGGGGGGTCGCAGATACGCAGTATTTT,CASSSPGTSGGVADTQYF
TRBV7-3,NA,TRBJ2-4,TRBD2,TGTGCCAGCAGCTTAGGGACTAGCGGTGCCCTTCAGTACTTC,CASSLGTSGALQYF
TRBV5-4,NA,TRBJ1-5,NA,TGTGCCAGCAGCTTAGGGATACAGGGAAGCGAGCCCCAGCATTTT,CASSLGIQGSEPQHF
TRBV6-5,NA,TRBJ1-5,TRBD1,TGTGCCAAGGACAATTCACCGGGACAGTGCCAGCCCCAGCATTTT,CAKDNSPGQCQPQHF
TRBV18,NA,TRBJ2-7,TRBD1,TGTGCCAGCTGGGCCGGGACAGTGGCCTACGAGCAGTACTTC,CASWAGTVAYEQYF
TRBV6-5,NA,TRBJ1-3,NA,TGTGCCAGCAGTCCTGGAGGGCCTGGAAACACCATATATTTT,CASSPGGPGNTIYF
TRBV29-1,NA,TRBJ1-3,NA,TGCAGCGTTACGGGACACTCTGGAAACACCATATATTTT,CSVTGHSGNTIYF
TRBV5-1,once,TRBJ2-2,TRBD2,TGCGCCAGCAGTTACCAGCGGGGGGCCACCAACACCGGGGAGCTGTTTTTT,CASSYQRGATNTGELFF
TRBV7-2,NA,TRBJ2-3,TRBD2,TGTGCCAGCAGCGGGGGGGGGTCCAAGGATACGCAGTATTTT,CASSGGGSKDTQYF
TRBV7-9,NA,TRBJ2-7,NA,TGTGCCAGCAGCCCCCCGGGACTTAACGAGCAGTACTTC,CASSPPGLNEQYF
TRBV5-1,NA,TRBJ1-2,NA,TGCGCCAGCAGCTTGGAGGACAGATATGGCTACACCTTC,CASSLEDRYGYTF
TRBV19,NA,TRBJ1-1,NA,TGTGCCAGTAGTAAGGGTAGACAGTCCGGGTGGATGAACACTGAAGCTTTCTTT,CASSKGRQSGWMNTEAFF
TRBV6-5,NA,TRBJ1-4,TRBD1,TGTGCCAGCAGTTACGACAGGGGGAGAGAAAAACTGTTTTTT,CASSYDRGREKLFF
TRBV19,NA,TRBJ1-5,NA,TGTGCCAGTAGTATCCTCCTCAATCAGCCCCAGCATTTT,CASSILLNQPQHF
TRBV9,NA,TRBJ1-6,TRBD1,TGTGCCAGCAGCGTATTTCCGGGACAGCCGAATTCACCCCTCCACTTT,CASSVFPGQPNSPLHF
TRBV6-4,NA,TRBJ2-3,TRBD2,TGTGCCAGCAGTGACTCACTAGCGGGGGGACTCGATACGCAGTATTTT,CASSDSLAGGLDTQYF
TRBV6-2/TRBV6-3,NA,TRBJ1-5,TRBD1,TGTGCCAGCAGTTACTCGACAGGGCGGAAGCATTTT,CASSYSTGRKHF
TRBV14,NA,TRBJ2-1,NA,TGTGCCAGCAGCCACCGACAGAACAATGAGCAGTTCTTC,CASSHRQNNEQFF
TRBV6-5,NA,TRBJ1-5,TRBD1,TGTGCCAGCATCCGGACAGGGGATAGTCAGCCCCAGCATTTT,CASIRTGDSQPQHF
TRBV18,NA,TRBJ2-5,NA,TGTGCCAGCTCAAGCTTGCAAGAGACCCAGTACTTC,CASSSLQETQYF
TRBV11-2,NA,TRBJ2-1,TRBD2,TGTGCCAGCAGCTTTCGACTAGCGGGGGGGTACAATGAGCAGTTCTTC,CASSFRLAGGYNEQFF
TRBV4-2,few,TRBJ1-2,NA,TGTGCCAGCAGCCAAGGCGGAGGCGGCTATGGCTACACCTTC,CASSQGGGGYGYTF
TRBV28,NA,TRBJ1-5,TRBD1,TGTGCCAGCAGACCCGGGACAGGGTATAATCAGCCCCAGCATTTT,CASRPGTGYNQPQHF
TRBV5-8,NA,TRBJ2-7,TRBD1,TGTGCCAGCAGCCTACGGACAGGGTTCTACGAGCAGTACTTC,CASSLRTGFYEQYF
TRBV18,NA,TRBJ1-1,NA,TGTGCCAGCTCACCACCCGGACAGTTCACTGAAGCTTTCTTT,CASSPPGQFTEAFF
TRBV3-1/TRBV3-2,NA,TRBJ2-7,NA,TGTGCCAGCAGCTACGCCAGGATTTTGAACTCCTACGAGCAGTACTTC,CASSYARILNSYEQYF